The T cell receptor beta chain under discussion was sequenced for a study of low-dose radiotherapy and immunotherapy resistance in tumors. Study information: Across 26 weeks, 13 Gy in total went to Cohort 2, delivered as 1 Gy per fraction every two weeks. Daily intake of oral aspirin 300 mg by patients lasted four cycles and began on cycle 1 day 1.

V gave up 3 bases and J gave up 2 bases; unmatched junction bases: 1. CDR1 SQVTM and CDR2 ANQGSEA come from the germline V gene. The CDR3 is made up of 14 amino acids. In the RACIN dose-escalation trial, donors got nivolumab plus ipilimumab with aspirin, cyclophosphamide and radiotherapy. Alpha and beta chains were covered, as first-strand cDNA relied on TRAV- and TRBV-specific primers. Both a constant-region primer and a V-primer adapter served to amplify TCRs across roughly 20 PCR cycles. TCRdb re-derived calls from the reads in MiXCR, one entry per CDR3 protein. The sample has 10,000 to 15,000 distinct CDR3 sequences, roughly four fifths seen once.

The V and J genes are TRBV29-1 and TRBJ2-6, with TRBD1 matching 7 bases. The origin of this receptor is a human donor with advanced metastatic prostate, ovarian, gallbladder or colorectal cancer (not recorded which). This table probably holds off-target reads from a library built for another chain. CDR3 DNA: TGCAGCGTTGAGACAGGGACTGGGGCCAACGTCCTGACTTTC. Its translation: CSVETGTGANVLTF.